This is a list of T cell receptor beta chains from one sample in a study of T-cell reconstitution after alpha-beta-depleted transplantation in children. TCRdb analysed the PCR reads with MiXCR anew, one entry per CDR3 protein. Altogether fewer than 750,000 distinct CDR3 sequences are present, 25% to 30% being singletons, with the ten largest covering approximately 33%. Sequencing was performed on PBMCs, taken before TCRalphabeta/CD19-depleted stem cell transplant. Receptors originate from a boy less than two years old with Wiskott-Aldrich syndrome, due to receive a stem cell transplant. Both conserved end residues are part of each CDR3. D genes are given only for firm matches. Expanded clones are given a class, and other clones once, few, many or no size at all.

size: few
D: -
J: TRBJ2-7
V: TRBV12-3/TRBV12-4
CDR3: CASSPPKYPSYEQYF
DNA: TGTGCCAGCAGTCCCCCGAAGTATCCCTCCTACGAGCAGTACTTC

size: few
D: -
J: TRBJ2-1
V: TRBV5-5
CDR3: CASSFDGNSYNEQFF
DNA: TGTGCCAGCAGCTTCGACGGAAACTCCTACAATGAGCAGTTCTTC

size: few
D: -
J: TRBJ1-4
V: TRBV9
CDR3: CASSVGWATNEKLFF
DNA: TGTGCCAGCAGCGTAGGTTGGGCAACTAATGAAAAACTGTTTTTT

size: many
D: -
J: TRBJ2-7
V: TRBV12-3/TRBV12-4
CDR3: CASSRDGPYEQYF
DNA: TGTGCCAGCAGTCGCGACGGACCCTACGAGCAGTACTTC

size: few
D: -
J: TRBJ1-4
V: TRBV5-1
CDR3: CASSLGGDREKLFF
DNA: TGCGCCAGCAGCTTGGGGGGAGATCGAGAAAAACTGTTTTTT

size: -
D: -
J: TRBJ1-1
V: TRBV20-1
CDR3: CSARASGTGEAFF
DNA: TGCAGTGCTAGAGCCTCCGGGACGGGTGAAGCTTTCTTT

size: -
D: -
J: TRBJ1-5
V: TRBV5-5
CDR3: CASSLEGGLNQPQHF
DNA: TGTGCCAGCAGCTTGGAGGGTGGATTGAATCAGCCCCAGCATTTT

size: -
D: -
J: TRBJ2-1
V: TRBV20-1
CDR3: CSARAGGISSCNEQFF
DNA: TGCAGTGCTAGAGCCGGCGGGATTAGCTCCTGCAATGAGCAGTTCTTC

size: few
D: -
J: TRBJ2-1
V: TRBV10-3
CDR3: CAISEDSYNEQFF
DNA: TGTGCCATCAGTGAGGACTCCTACAATGAGCAGTTCTTC

size: -
D: TRBD2
J: TRBJ2-5
V: TRBV7-9
CDR3: CASSFTSGETQYF
DNA: TGTGCCAGCAGCTTTACTAGCGGGGAGACCCAGTACTTC

size: -
D: -
J: TRBJ2-2
V: TRBV11-3
CDR3: CASSPQDANTGELFF
DNA: TGTGCCAGCAGCCCTCAGGATGCGAACACCGGGGAGCTGTTTTTT

size: few
D: TRBD1
J: TRBJ2-7
V: TRBV12-3/TRBV12-4
CDR3: CASRPRTGGEQYF
DNA: TGTGCCAGCAGACCAAGGACAGGGGGCGAGCAGTACTTC

size: few
D: TRBD1
J: TRBJ2-7
V: TRBV20-1
CDR3: CSAGTGWEQYF
DNA: TGCAGTGCTGGGACAGGGTGGGAGCAGTACTTC

size: -
D: -
J: TRBJ2-1
V: TRBV5-1
CDR3: CASSSGDGYNEQFF
DNA: TGCGCCAGCAGCTCTGGGGATGGATACAATGAGCAGTTCTTC

size: few
D: TRBD1
J: TRBJ2-1
V: TRBV18
CDR3: CASSYSGVARGQDEQFF
DNA: TGTGCCAGCTCGTACTCCGGAGTAGCCAGGGGGCAAGATGAGCAGTTCTTC

size: few
D: -
J: TRBJ1-3
V: TRBV30
CDR3: CAWSSGSGNTIYF
DNA: TGTGCCTGGAGTTCCGGCTCTGGAAACACCATATATTTT

size: -
D: -
J: TRBJ2-3
V: TRBV20-1
CDR3: CSEIKGDTQYF
DNA: TGCAGTGAGATCAAAGGAGATACGCAGTATTTT

size: -
D: TRBD1
J: TRBJ2-7
V: TRBV20-1
CDR3: CSVRNRGNREQYF
DNA: TGCAGTGTAAGAAACAGGGGTAATAGGGAGCAGTACTTC

size: -
D: -
J: TRBJ1-1
V: TRBV6-6
CDR3: CASSRGWNTEAFF
DNA: TGTGCCAGCAGCCGGGGCTGGAACACTGAAGCTTTCTTT

size: -
D: TRBD2
J: TRBJ2-2
V: TRBV4-1
CDR3: CASSPGLAGVLSGELFF
DNA: TGCGCCAGCAGCCCCGGACTAGCGGGAGTTTTATCCGGGGAGCTGTTTTTT

size: -
D: TRBD1
J: TRBJ1-6
V: TRBV25-1
CDR3: CASSETGMYSPLHF
DNA: TGTGCCAGCAGTGAGACAGGGATGTATTCACCCCTCCACTTT

size: -
D: TRBD2
J: TRBJ2-5
V: TRBV5-5
CDR3: CASSRSIKREETQYF
DNA: TGTGCCAGCAGCCGCTCTATTAAGCGGGAGGAGACCCAGTACTTC

size: few
D: -
J: TRBJ2-1
V: TRBV29-1
CDR3: CSVELKDWSNEQFF
DNA: TGCAGCGTTGAGTTAAAGGACTGGTCCAATGAGCAGTTCTTC

size: -
D: -
J: TRBJ2-1
V: TRBV29-1
CDR3: CSATTHLFDEQFF
DNA: TGCAGCGCGACTACCCACCTTTTTGATGAGCAGTTCTTC

size: -
D: TRBD2
J: TRBJ2-7
V: TRBV28
CDR3: CASRGGLAIHEQYF
DNA: TGTGCCAGCAGAGGGGGACTAGCGATCCACGAGCAGTACTTC

size: -
D: -
J: TRBJ2-6
V: TRBV5-1
CDR3: CASSLEGFGANGLTF
DNA: TGCGCCAGCAGCTTGGAAGGGTTCGGGGCCAACGGCCTGACTTTC

size: -
D: TRBD2
J: TRBJ2-7
V: TRBV20-1
CDR3: CSAVNGRGNIVEQYF
DNA: TGCAGTGCTGTAAACGGGAGGGGCAACATCGTCGAGCAGTACTTC

size: -
D: TRBD2
J: TRBJ2-5
V: TRBV5-1
CDR3: CASSSGLAGVGETQYF
DNA: TGTGCCAGCAGCTCTGGACTAGCGGGAGTGGGCGAGACCCAGTACTTC

size: -
D: TRBD2
J: TRBJ2-1
V: TRBV27
CDR3: CASRPGGGNEQFF
DNA: TGTGCCAGCAGACCGGGGGGTGGGAATGAGCAGTTCTTC

size: -
D: -
J: TRBJ2-7
V: TRBV18
CDR3: CASSPKEGYEQYF
DNA: TGTGCCAGCTCACCAAAAGAAGGGTACGAGCAGTACTTC

size: few
D: TRBD2
J: TRBJ2-2
V: TRBV7-8
CDR3: CASSFQLAGVSGELFF
DNA: TGTGCCAGCAGCTTCCAACTAGCGGGAGTTTCCGGGGAGCTGTTTTTT

size: few
D: TRBD2
J: TRBJ2-4
V: TRBV15
CDR3: CATSRGSTSGSSRVRNIQYF
DNA: TGTGCCACCAGCAGAGGATCGACTAGCGGGAGTTCAAGGGTGAGAAACATTCAGTACTTC

size: -
D: -
J: TRBJ2-6
V: TRBV29-1
CDR3: CSVVVGANVLTF
DNA: TGCAGCGTTGTAGTAGGGGCCAACGTCCTGACTTTC

size: -
D: TRBD1
J: TRBJ1-5
V: TRBV12-3/TRBV12-4
CDR3: CASSSRTGDDQPQHF
DNA: TGTGCCAGCAGTTCCCGGACAGGTGATGATCAGCCCCAGCATTTT

size: -
D: TRBD1
J: TRBJ2-7
V: TRBV5-6
CDR3: CASSFGQGKGYEQYF
DNA: TGTGCCAGCAGCTTCGGACAGGGGAAAGGGTACGAGCAGTACTTC

size: -
D: TRBD2
J: TRBJ2-1
V: TRBV5-1
CDR3: CASSLDLAGGGNEQFF
DNA: TGCGCCAGCAGCTTGGATCTAGCGGGAGGGGGCAATGAGCAGTTCTTC

size: few
D: -
J: TRBJ1-2
V: TRBV20-1
CDR3: CSARNRVEPNYGYTF
DNA: TGCAGTGCTAGAAATAGGGTGGAGCCGAACTATGGCTACACCTTC

size: -
D: -
J: TRBJ2-1
V: TRBV7-3
CDR3: CASSLRANEQFF
DNA: TGTGCCAGCAGCTTAAGAGCCAATGAGCAGTTCTTC

size: -
D: -
J: TRBJ2-3
V: TRBV5-1
CDR3: CASSPGTRDTQYF
DNA: TGCGCCAGCAGCCCCGGGACCAGAGATACGCAGTATTTT

size: few
D: TRBD2
J: TRBJ2-3
V: TRBV11-2
CDR3: CASSPRGVAGLTDTQYF
DNA: TGTGCCAGCAGCCCCCGGGGAGTAGCGGGATTGACAGATACGCAGTATTTT

size: -
D: TRBD1
J: TRBJ2-1
V: TRBV5-1
CDR3: CASSPPGQVSYNEQFF
DNA: TGCGCCAGCAGCCCCCCGGGACAGGTTTCCTACAATGAGCAGTTCTTC

size: few
D: -
J: TRBJ2-2
V: TRBV15
CDR3: CATSSRTANTGELFF
DNA: TGTGCCACCAGCAGCCGGACGGCGAACACCGGGGAGCTGTTTTTT

size: -
D: TRBD1
J: TRBJ1-1
V: TRBV20-1
CDR3: CSAIRQGGTEAFF
DNA: TGCAGTGCTATAAGACAGGGGGGCACTGAAGCTTTCTTT

size: -
D: -
J: TRBJ1-5
V: TRBV27
CDR3: CASTLFARGGISNQPQHF
DNA: TGTGCCAGCACTTTATTTGCCAGGGGAGGTATTAGCAATCAGCCCCAGCATTTT

size: -
D: TRBD1
J: TRBJ2-1
V: TRBV5-1
CDR3: CASGLRGTTGENEQFF
DNA: TGCGCCAGCGGACTTCGGGGTACGACAGGGGAAAATGAGCAGTTCTTC

size: few
D: -
J: TRBJ2-2
V: TRBV4-1
CDR3: CASSPRGAVYLPGTGELFF
DNA: TGCGCCAGCAGCCCCAGGGGGGCAGTATACCTCCCGGGGACCGGGGAGCTGTTTTTT

size: -
D: -
J: TRBJ2-1
V: TRBV12-3/TRBV12-4
CDR3: CASSLVVPLARGVNEQFF
DNA: TGTGCCAGCAGTTTAGTAGTCCCCCTAGCGCGAGGGGTCAATGAGCAGTTCTTC

size: many
D: TRBD2
J: TRBJ2-1
V: TRBV5-1
CDR3: CASSPGLAGDNEQFF
DNA: TGCGCCAGCAGCCCGGGCCTAGCGGGAGACAATGAGCAGTTCTTC

size: few
D: TRBD1
J: TRBJ2-3
V: TRBV5-1
CDR3: CASSRDRASTDTQYF
DNA: TGCGCCAGCAGCCGAGACAGGGCCAGCACAGATACGCAGTATTTT

size: few
D: TRBD1
J: TRBJ1-4
V: TRBV4-1
CDR3: CASSKRQGADNEKLFF
DNA: TGCGCCAGCAGCAAACGACAGGGGGCTGATAATGAAAAACTGTTTTTT

size: few
D: TRBD1
J: TRBJ1-5
V: TRBV6-1
CDR3: CASSGTGQYQPQHF
DNA: TGTGCCAGCAGTGGGACGGGACAGTATCAGCCCCAGCATTTT

size: -
D: TRBD2
J: TRBJ2-7
V: TRBV20-1
CDR3: CSARDGTSGGYEQYF
DNA: TGCAGTGCTAGAGACGGGACTAGCGGGGGTTACGAGCAGTACTTC

size: -
D: TRBD2
J: TRBJ2-3
V: TRBV6-4
CDR3: CASSPLAGGPDTQYF
DNA: TGTGCCAGCAGCCCACTAGCGGGAGGGCCAGATACGCAGTATTTT

size: many
D: TRBD1
J: TRBJ1-1
V: TRBV29-1
CDR3: CSVEVNRGTEAFF
DNA: TGCAGCGTTGAAGTGAACAGGGGCACTGAAGCTTTCTTT

size: -
D: -
J: TRBJ2-1
V: TRBV10-3
CDR3: CAISESLGLYNEQFF
DNA: TGTGCCATCAGTGAGTCGTTGGGGCTGTACAATGAGCAGTTCTTC

size: -
D: -
J: TRBJ2-7
V: TRBV7-2
CDR3: CASSARGTYEQYF
DNA: TGTGCCAGCAGCGCAAGGGGTACCTACGAGCAGTACTTC

size: many
D: -
J: TRBJ2-5
V: TRBV5-1
CDR3: CASSTTSGETQYF
DNA: TGCGCCAGCAGCACGACTAGTGGGGAGACCCAGTACTTC

size: -
D: TRBD2
J: TRBJ2-1
V: TRBV7-9
CDR3: CASSPLGLAENEQFF
DNA: TGTGCCAGCAGCCCGCTAGGACTAGCGGAGAATGAGCAGTTCTTC

size: few
D: TRBD2
J: TRBJ2-1
V: TRBV5-6
CDR3: CASSSGLAWDNEQFF
DNA: TGTGCCAGCAGCTCCGGACTAGCGTGGGACAATGAGCAGTTCTTC